The 18 T cell receptor beta chains in this list originate from one sample, sequenced in a study of monozygotic twins with inflammatory bowel disease. TCRdb re-called the 5' RACE reads; one entry per CDR3 protein, DNA not given. The sample has about 380,000 distinct CDR3 sequences. Specimen: blood. All receptors come from a human donor with ulcerative colitis or Crohn's disease, or a healthy co-twin of an affected twin (not recorded which).

This sequence joins TRBV29-1 and TRBJ1-1; TCRdb's assignment of TRBD1 cannot be checked, as there is no DNA. Germline V CDR1 and CDR2: SQVTM, ANQGSEA. The CDR3 has 15 residues. The CDR3 spells CSAPARQAPGTEAFF.

The chain uses TRBV6-2 or TRBV6-3 and TRBJ1-2; the D gene TCRdb calls, TRBD1, cannot be checked with no DNA. Germline V lookup: CDR1 MNHEY, CDR2 SVGEGT. The CDR3 length is 13 residues. CDR3 sequence: CASSYSSGAGYTF.

This chain links TRBV6-5 with TRBJ2-7; without DNA, the TCRdb call of TRBD1 cannot be checked. The CDR3 loop spans 15 amino acids. The V gene's germline CDR1 is MNHEY and CDR2 SVGAGI. The CDR3 loop is CASSYLDRRDYEQYF.

The chain couples TRBV11-1 to TRBJ1-2; TCRdb's assignment of TRBD1 cannot be checked, as there is no DNA. The V gene's germline CDR1 is SGHAT and CDR2 FQDESV (reference sequence). The CDR3 is made up of 14 amino acids. CDR3 region: CASSFPGSRGGYTF.

The chain carries TRBV19 and TRBJ2-5; TCRdb outputs TRBD1, but without DNA this stays unchecked. This CDR3 contains 16 residues. Germline loops: CDR1 LNHDA, CDR2 SQIVND (reference sequence). The CDR3 spells CASSIVGQGAGETQYF.

The chain has TRBV19 and TRBJ1-5; TCRdb designates TRBD1, a call that cannot be tested without DNA. This CDR3 is built from 12 residues. In germline, CDR1 is LNHDA, CDR2 SQIVND (reference sequence). This chain's CDR3 is CASAQGNQPQHF. The full variable domain, its missing parts supplied by reference TRBV19 and TRBJ1-5, is DGGITQSPKYLFRKEGQNVTLSCEQNLNHDAMYWYRQDPGQGLRLIYYSQIVNDFQKGDIAEGYSVSREKKESFPLTVTSAQKNPTAFYLCASAQGNQPQHFGDGTRLSIL.

The rearrangement uses TRBV20-1 and TRBJ2-6; the D call from TCRdb, TRBD2, cannot be confirmed without DNA. CDR1 DFQATT and CDR2 SNEGSKA come from the germline V gene (reference sequence). The CDR3 consists of 17 residues. The CDR3 protein is CSARVPGPLSGANVLTF.

The rearrangement uses TRBV5-1 and TRBJ2-1; TCRdb's assignment of TRBD1 cannot be checked, as there is no DNA. Germline loops: CDR1 SGHRS, CDR2 YFSETQ. The CDR3 totals 14 residues. The CDR3 is CASSFGQILSEQFF.

The rearrangement uses TRBV3-1 and TRBJ2-5; the D call from TCRdb, TRBD2, cannot be confirmed without DNA. This CDR3 comprises 15 residues. Germline CDR1 and CDR2: LGHDT and YNNKEL (reference sequence). The chain's CDR3 is CASNLLAGGGETQYF.

The chain joins TRBV5-5 to TRBJ2-7; absent DNA, TCRdb's TRBD1 call cannot be checked. In germline, CDR1 is SGHKS, CDR2 YYEKEE (reference sequence). The CDR3 has 15 amino acids. This chain's CDR3 is CASSWTGAGDYEQYF.

This chain joins TRBV7-9 and TRBJ2-5. This CDR3 region has 13 residues. Germline CDR1 is SEHNR and CDR2 is FQNEAQ (reference sequence). The CDR3 is CASSLALSGTQYF.

The chain employs TRBV11-2 and TRBJ1-3. CDR1 and CDR2 from the germline V gene are SGHAT and FQNNGV. The CDR3 runs to 15 residues. The CDR3 region is CASSLVGTSGNTIYF. The variable domain in full, completed from reference TRBV11-2 and TRBJ1-3, reads EAGVAQSPRYKIIEKRQSVAFWCNPISGHATLYWYQQILGQGPKLLIQFQNNGVVDDSQLPKDRFSAERLKGVDSTLKIQPAKLEDSAVYLCASSLVGTSGNTIYFGEGSWLTVV.

V gene TRBV7-2 combines with J gene TRBJ1-2; TCRdb returns TRBD1, unconfirmable since there is no DNA. This CDR3 region has 16 residues. Germline V gene data show CDR1 as SGHTA and CDR2 as FQGNSA. CDR3 sequence reads: CASSLWGGANDYGYTF.

V and J are TRBV25-1 and TRBJ1-4; TCRdb names TRBD1, which stays unverified in the absence of DNA. Germline V gives CDR1 MGHDK, CDR2 SYGVNS. This CDR3 spans 17 amino acids. This CDR3 reads CASGGTGGVRANEKLFF.

The rearrangement uses TRBV6-5 and TRBJ1-6. The germline V gene has CDR1 MNHEY and CDR2 SVGAGI. This CDR3 is 13 amino acids long. The CDR3 sequence is CASSSRTLGPLHF.

V gene TRBV7-9 combines with J gene TRBJ1-3. CDR1 SEHNR and CDR2 FQNEAQ come from the germline V gene (reference sequence). This CDR3 has 15 residues. The CDR3 sequence is CASRSDSISGNTIYF.

The chain has TRBV11-2 and TRBJ2-5; no DNA is available, so the TRBD1 call from TCRdb remains unchecked. The CDR3 is made up of 14 amino acids. The germline V gene has CDR1 SGHAT and CDR2 FQNNGV. CDR3 region: CASSWGTGEKTQYF.

V and J are TRBV6-2 or TRBV6-3 and TRBJ2-7; TCRdb gives TRBD1 as the D gene, but with no DNA this cannot be confirmed. Germline CDR1 and CDR2: MNHEY and SVGEGT. The CDR3 has 14 residues. Here the CDR3 reads CASSYFRQDYEQYF.